This TCR beta chain is from a study of CD8 T cells in ankylosing spondylitis. TCRdb itself ran the 5' RACE reads through MiXCR, one entry per CDR3 protein. The sample has tens of thousands of distinct CDR3 sequences; roughly 27% are singletons. In this sample, this clonotype turned up a few times. Its antigen remains unidentified. V was cut by 7 bases and J by 3 bases, with 8 bases left in between. Germline assignment: CDR1 SQVTM and CDR2 ANQGSEA. The CDR3 is 11 amino acids. Findings and limits, study-wide: Reportedly, matched ankylosing spondylitis synovial fluid was significantly enriched for disease-linked clones.

The sequence was collected from a male donor with ankylosing spondylitis or in good health (not recorded which). The specimen sequenced was blood, either unsorted or a sorted T cell fraction (not recorded which). This sequence joins TRBV29-1 and TRBJ2-3; D is unresolved. Here the CDR3 reads CSGRLTDTQYF. Written as DNA, the CDR3 is TGCAGCGGGAGACTTACAGATACGCAGTATTTT.